This T cell receptor beta chain is drawn from a study of radiation and T cells in renal cell carcinoma. Study conclusions and caveats: Top tumor clonotypes rose in blood 2 weeks post-radiation, then contracted. Without pretreatment biopsies, baseline tumor clonotype presence was undetermined.

TCRdb keeps only in-frame clones here, not all; method: immunoSEQ multiplex PCR. Counted here are about 83,000 clones, around 78% occurring once; the ten biggest clones make up approximately 2.4%. Worth noting for this clone: As yet, its antigen is unknown.

Time point in this sample: blood 4 weeks post-SBRT, at nephrectomy. Specified treatment: 15 Gy SBRT to primary tumor, nephrectomy 4 weeks later. Serial blood draws occurred at baseline and 2 and 4 weeks post-SBRT. There are 17 residues in the CDR3. Germline CDR1 is SGHNT and CDR2 is YYREEE (reference sequence). V was clipped by 0 bases and J by 4 bases, with 18 bases between them. The clonotype originates from a woman aged 55-70 years with renal cell carcinoma. The starting material was blood, obtained from a patient whose treatment included radiotherapy and nephrectomy. The rearrangement uses TRBV5-4 and TRBJ2-3; D might be TRBD1 (6 bases). The CDR3 sequence: CASSLVGASSLADTQYF. In DNA form, the CDR3 reads TGTGCCAGCAGCTTGGTGGGGGCTTCGAGCCTGGCAGATACGCAGTATTTT.